This TCR beta chain was identified in a study of cytomegalovirus exposure and HLA in healthy donors. The PCR used 60 Vbeta and 13 Jbeta primers. Here immunoSEQ multiplex PCR was the method, and the copy in TCRdb shows in-frame clones only, minus some. The sample has about 140,000 clones, approximately 65% seen once; the top ten hold 6.5%. As to this clone: The antigen is unknown.

The donors, nominally healthy at sampling, likely had unrecorded immune exposures. Study conclusions and caveats: Later analysis demonstrated an association between a missense DCLRE1C variant and TCR beta V- and J-gene trimming.

This receptor was taken from a woman aged 55-69 years in good health and CMV-seronegative. Sequenced material: PBMCs.

The CDR3, as DNA: TGTGCCAGCAGCGTACCTAGCGGGGGTCTTAACGAGCAGTACTTC. Protein: CASSVPSGGLNEQYF. This rearrangement joins TRBV7-2 to TRBJ2-7, with 10 bases fitting TRBD2. This CDR3 region has 15 residues. Unmatched junction bases numbered 9, after V lost 5 bases and J lost 5 bases. In germline, CDR1 is SGHTA, CDR2 FQGNSA.